The rows below give T cell receptor beta chains drawn from one sample of a study of cytomegalovirus exposure and HLA in healthy donors. The assay was immunoSEQ multiplex PCR, and TCRdb's table has in-frame clones only and misses some. This table has about 130,000 clones, roughly 89% appearing once. The sample comprised PBMCs. The receptors were sampled from a woman aged 18 to 35 in good health and CMV-seronegative. Each CDR3 is given with its conserved first and last residue. Fields, in order: CDR3 DNA, CDR3 protein, D gene, V gene, J gene, clone size, CDR3 length. A D gene is named only where the DNA matches it firmly. Where a row states a size, it is once, few, many or the class of an expanded clone; other rows omit it.

DNA: TGTGCCACACGAAAGGGACAGGGGGCGGGAGAGACCCAGTACTTC; CDR3: CATRKGQGAGETQYF; D: TRBD1; V: TRBV7-9; J: TRBJ2-5; size: NA; length: 15
DNA: TGTGCCAGCAGACGGACTAGCGCGGCCGAACAGTTCTTC; CDR3: CASRRTSAAEQFF; D: TRBD2; V: TRBV7-6; J: TRBJ2-1; size: NA; length: 13
DNA: TGTGCCAGCAGGACGGACAGGGAAGAGACCCAGTACTTC; CDR3: CASRTDREETQYF; D: TRBD1; V: TRBV6-4; J: TRBJ2-5; size: NA; length: 13
DNA: TGTGCCAGCAGCTTAAAACAGGGGGCTGAAGCTTTCTTT; CDR3: CASSLKQGAEAFF; D: TRBD1; V: TRBV7-3; J: TRBJ1-1; size: NA; length: 13
DNA: TGTGCCAGCAGCCCAAGACAGGGGACGGGGGGCTACACCTTC; CDR3: CASSPRQGTGGYTF; D: TRBD1; V: TRBV14; J: TRBJ1-2; size: NA; length: 14
DNA: TGTGCCAGCAGTTTAACGACGGCGGCGGGCGATACGCAGTATTTT; CDR3: CASSLTTAAGDTQYF; D: NA; V: TRBV28; J: TRBJ2-3; size: NA; length: 15
DNA: TGCGCCAGCAGTGAAGAGGGATACACTGAAGCTTTCTTT; CDR3: CASSEEGYTEAFF; D: NA; V: TRBV10-1; J: TRBJ1-1; size: once; length: 13
DNA: TGTGCCAGCAACTTTCAGGGGGAAGAGACCCAGTACTTC; CDR3: CASNFQGEETQYF; D: TRBD1; V: TRBV2; J: TRBJ2-5; size: NA; length: 13
DNA: TGTGCCAGCAGTTTGGCTAGCGGGGTCGCAGATACGCAGTATTTT; CDR3: CASSLASGVADTQYF; D: TRBD2; V: TRBV27; J: TRBJ2-3; size: NA; length: 15
DNA: TGTGCCAGCAGCCAAGACCAGACTAGCGGGGGGGCGAATACGCAGTATTTT; CDR3: CASSQDQTSGGANTQYF; D: TRBD2; V: TRBV4-2; J: TRBJ2-3; size: NA; length: 17
DNA: TGTGCCAGCAGTGAAGGACTAGCGGGGGGGCAAGATACGCAGTATTTT; CDR3: CASSEGLAGGQDTQYF; D: TRBD2; V: TRBV6-1; J: TRBJ2-3; size: few; length: 16
DNA: TGTGCCAGCAGCTTAAGACAGGCTAGCTACACCTTC; CDR3: CASSLRQASYTF; D: NA; V: TRBV5-4; J: TRBJ1-2; size: few; length: 12
DNA: TGTGCCAGTAGTCCGGGGGACAGGGTCAATGAAAAACTGTTTTTT; CDR3: CASSPGDRVNEKLFF; D: TRBD1; V: TRBV19; J: TRBJ1-4; size: NA; length: 15
DNA: TGTGCCAGTACCGACAGTTGGGCCCGGTATGGCTACACCTTC; CDR3: CASTDSWARYGYTF; D: NA; V: TRBV19; J: TRBJ1-2; size: once; length: 14
DNA: TGTGCCAGCAGCTTAGGGACTAGTTTTCGCAATGAGCAGTTCTTC; CDR3: CASSLGTSFRNEQFF; D: TRBD2; V: TRBV7-6; J: TRBJ2-1; size: NA; length: 15
DNA: TGTGCCAGCTCATCTTACACTAATAACTCACCCCTCCACTTT; CDR3: CASSSYTNNSPLHF; D: NA; V: TRBV18; J: TRBJ1-6; size: few; length: 14
DNA: TGTGCCAGCAGCTTATGGGCCAACCGACGGACTGAAGCTTTCTTT; CDR3: CASSLWANRRTEAFF; D: NA; V: TRBV7-3; J: TRBJ1-1; size: NA; length: 15
DNA: TGTGCCACCAGCACCCAGGGGCTTTATGGCTACACCTTC; CDR3: CATSTQGLYGYTF; D: NA; V: TRBV15; J: TRBJ1-2; size: NA; length: 13
DNA: TGTGCCAGCAGCTTATCCCGGGACTCCCCAGAGACCCAGTACTTC; CDR3: CASSLSRDSPETQYF; D: NA; V: TRBV7-3; J: TRBJ2-5; size: once; length: 15
DNA: TGCGCCAGCCAGCCGCGGACTAGCGGGGGGGCGGTCGAAGATACGCAGTATTTT; CDR3: CASQPRTSGGAVEDTQYF; D: TRBD2; V: TRBV4-1; J: TRBJ2-3; size: NA; length: 18
DNA: TGTGCCAGCAGCGAGAAATTGAGCTCCTACAATGAGCAGTTCTTC; CDR3: CASSEKLSSYNEQFF; D: NA; V: TRBV5-1; J: TRBJ2-1; size: NA; length: 15
DNA: TGCGCCAGCAGCTTTACTCTCACGGGTGGTTCTGGCTACACCTTC; CDR3: CASSFTLTGGSGYTF; D: NA; V: TRBV5-1; J: TRBJ1-2; size: NA; length: 15
DNA: TGTGCCAGTAAGCGCCTACAGGGTAACTATGGCTACACCTTC; CDR3: CASKRLQGNYGYTF; D: NA; V: TRBV28; J: TRBJ1-2; size: NA; length: 14
DNA: TGTGCCAGCAGTTACTCCGGGGGGGGCCCCGAGACCCAGTACTTC; CDR3: CASSYSGGGPETQYF; D: TRBD2; V: TRBV6-5; J: TRBJ2-5; size: few; length: 15
DNA: TGTGCCAGCAGTGAATACGAACAGGGCAGCACAGATACGCAGTATTTT; CDR3: CASSEYEQGSTDTQYF; D: NA; V: TRBV25-1; J: TRBJ2-3; size: once; length: 16
DNA: TGTGCCAGTAGTATTGGGACAGGAGGGTTGATGACTGAAGCTTTCTTT; CDR3: CASSIGTGGLMTEAFF; D: TRBD1; V: TRBV19; J: TRBJ1-1; size: NA; length: 16
DNA: TGTGCCAGCAGTTACGGTGCAGGACTCAACGAGCAGTACTTC; CDR3: CASSYGAGLNEQYF; D: NA; V: TRBV6-5; J: TRBJ2-7; size: NA; length: 14
DNA: TGTGCCACCAACCAGGTACACAGGGTTCGGACTGAAGCTTTCTTT; CDR3: CATNQVHRVRTEAFF; D: NA; V: TRBV10-3; J: TRBJ1-1; size: once; length: 15
DNA: TGTGCCAGCAGACCCCAGGGCTACGAGCAGTACTTC; CDR3: CASRPQGYEQYF; D: NA; V: TRBV6-6; J: TRBJ2-7; size: NA; length: 12
DNA: TGTGCCAGTATGACAGGGTCCGGGACGACCTACGAGCAGTACTTC; CDR3: CASMTGSGTTYEQYF; D: TRBD1; V: TRBV28; J: TRBJ2-7; size: NA; length: 15
DNA: TGCGCCAGCAGCCCTGGCCTAGGAGGGACCGGGGAGCTGTTTTTT; CDR3: CASSPGLGGTGELFF; D: NA; V: TRBV5-1; J: TRBJ2-2; size: NA; length: 15
DNA: TGTGCCATCGGGGGACAGTATAGCAATCAGCCCCAGCATTTT; CDR3: CAIGGQYSNQPQHF; D: TRBD1; V: TRBV10-3; J: TRBJ1-5; size: NA; length: 14
DNA: TGTGCCACCCCCCTTATCATGGGGACAGGGATTAAGACCCAGTACTTC; CDR3: CATPLIMGTGIKTQYF; D: NA; V: TRBV21-1; J: TRBJ2-5; size: NA; length: 16
DNA: TGTGCCAGCAACGTACAGGGCGAGGCCACCGGGGAGCTGTTTTTT; CDR3: CASNVQGEATGELFF; D: NA; V: TRBV6-5; J: TRBJ2-2; size: NA; length: 15
DNA: TGTGCCAGCAGTGAATTGAGGTACGAGCAGTACTTC; CDR3: CASSELRYEQYF; D: NA; V: TRBV6-5; J: TRBJ2-7; size: NA; length: 12
DNA: TGTGCCAGCACCGGGACAGGGGGATACGTCGAGCAGTACTTC; CDR3: CASTGTGGYVEQYF; D: TRBD1; V: TRBV5-6; J: TRBJ2-7; size: NA; length: 14
DNA: TGTGCCAGCAGCTTAAGGGGGGAGACCCAGTACTTC; CDR3: CASSLRGETQYF; D: NA; V: TRBV7-9; J: TRBJ2-5; size: NA; length: 12
DNA: TGTGCCAGCAGTGGAACTAGTTCCGCCGGGGAGCTGTTTTTT; CDR3: CASSGTSSAGELFF; D: NA; V: TRBV25-1; J: TRBJ2-2; size: NA; length: 14
DNA: TGTGCCAGCAGCCCCCAGCAGGGGGCGAACACCGGGGAGCTGTTTTTT; CDR3: CASSPQQGANTGELFF; D: TRBD1; V: TRBV7-2; J: TRBJ2-2; size: NA; length: 16
DNA: TGTGCCAGCAGCCCAGGATTAGCGGGGGGGCGCAATGAGCAGTTCTTC; CDR3: CASSPGLAGGRNEQFF; D: TRBD2; V: TRBV5-6; J: TRBJ2-1; size: NA; length: 16
DNA: TGTGCCAGCAGCTTTCGACTAGCGGGGTACACAGATACGCAGTATTTT; CDR3: CASSFRLAGYTDTQYF; D: TRBD2; V: TRBV7-9; J: TRBJ2-3; size: NA; length: 16
DNA: TGTGCCAGCAGCAGACACGCAGGGGGCGGGTTGACAGATACGCAGTATTTT; CDR3: CASSRHAGGGLTDTQYF; D: TRBD1; V: TRBV11-3; J: TRBJ2-3; size: NA; length: 17